The clone carrying this TCR beta chain was seen ten or more times. Its specificity is unknown. Unique molecular identifiers were present on the cDNA, and a universal primer site came from template switching. Using its own MiXCR run on the 5' RACE reads, TCRdb lists one record per CDR3 protein. This repertoire shows 700,000 or so distinct CDR3 sequences, 21% found once; its top ten account for 4% to 5.5%. These data are taken from a study of identical twins. Regarding the study as a whole: An excess of low generation probability was shown by twin-shared out-of-frame alpha sequences.

The CDR3 is 15 amino acids. The germline CDR1 and CDR2 sequences are SGHTA and FQGNSA. Trimming at V came to 0 bases and at J to 2 bases, leaving 2 bases not matched to a gene. These data were also reused for a study on T cells expressing NK-cell markers. As that report states: Of eight sequenced donors, seven were HCMV-seropositive and one HCMV-seronegative. Dominant NKG2C+ clonotypes were found to form roughly 1.0-7.5% of CD8+ T cells in six donors.

The chain carries TRBV7-2 and TRBJ2-7, with TRBD2 matching 9 bases. The source of this sequence is a woman between 18 and 30 years old in good health. Sequencing used PBMCs. CDR3 DNA sequence: TGTGCCAGCAGCTTAGCTGCGGGAGGGCCCTACGAGCAGTACTTC. Residues: CASSLAAGGPYEQYF.